The present T cell receptor (beta chain) was sequenced within a study of blood T cell repertoires in COVID-19. Sequencing was performed with immunoSEQ multiplex PCR; in TCRdb, only in-frame clones are kept and a portion is missing. Of 200,000 or so clones listed, 84% are singletons. V was shortened by 2 bases and J by 7 bases, with 15 bases between the two germline ends. CDR3 length equals 15 residues. Germline-derived CDR1 and CDR2 are SGHKS and YYEKEE (reference sequence). This chain joins TRBV5-5 and TRBJ1-4, with D perhaps matching TRBD1 (6 bases). The TCR originated in a man between 60 and 75 years old who had recovered from COVID-19. The sequencing sample was made of PBMCs or T cells enriched from blood (not recorded which). The CDR3: CASSLGVQGREKLFF. CDR3 sequence (DNA): TGTGCCAGCAGCTTAGGTGTACAGGGACGTGAAAAACTGTTTTTT. The whole variable domain, filled in from reference TRBV5-5 and TRBJ1-4, reads DAGVTQSPTHLIKTRGQQVTLRCSPISGHKSVSWYQQVLGQGPQFIFQYYEKEERGRGNFPDRFSARQFPNYSSELNVNALLLGDSALYLCASSLGVQGREKLFFGSGTQLSVL.